A selection of T cell receptor beta chains follows, all from one sample in a study of shared T cell receptors in the human thymus. Method: immunoSEQ multiplex PCR; TCRdb's copy keeps in-frame clones and lacks some. The table shows about 610,000 clones, with more than 75% occurring only once. Another study also made use of these data, one on human thymus T cells.

The sample taken for sequencing was thymocytes. Receptors originate from a boy younger than two with a congenital heart defect. CDR3s include the opening cysteine and the closing phenylalanine or tryptophan. The D gene is left open where the match is weak. The size field is filled for only some rows; it gives once, few, many or a size class.

CDR3nt: TGTGCCAGCAGTGAATTCGACTCCGGGCCGGAGGGCAATCAGCCCCAGCATTTT
CDR3aa: CASSEFDSGPEGNQPQHF
v_gene: TRBV6-1
d_gene: NA
j_gene: TRBJ1-5
abundance: NA

CDR3nt: TGCGCCAGCAGTCAATACGCCGAGAGGGTGAGCCACGAGCAGTACTTC
CDR3aa: CASSQYAERVSHEQYF
v_gene: TRBV23-1
d_gene: NA
j_gene: TRBJ2-7
abundance: NA

CDR3nt: TGTGCCAGCGCACACCCGAACAGGGTACACGAGCAGTACTTC
CDR3aa: CASAHPNRVHEQYF
v_gene: TRBV14
d_gene: NA
j_gene: TRBJ2-7
abundance: NA

CDR3nt: TGCAGTGCTATGACTAGTGACGAGCAGTACTTC
CDR3aa: CSAMTSDEQYF
v_gene: TRBV20-1
d_gene: NA
j_gene: TRBJ2-7
abundance: once

CDR3nt: TGTGCCAGCAGCTTACAGGGAGTAGTGGAGACCCAGTACTTC
CDR3aa: CASSLQGVVETQYF
v_gene: TRBV5-8
d_gene: NA
j_gene: TRBJ2-5
abundance: NA

CDR3nt: TGTGCCAGCAGCATAGACGGGCTAGCGCCCTCCTACGAGCAGTACTTC
CDR3aa: CASSIDGLAPSYEQYF
v_gene: TRBV11-2
d_gene: NA
j_gene: TRBJ2-7
abundance: NA

CDR3nt: TGTGCCAGCAGCTTTAGGGGGGCGGGAGAGAGTTACGAGCAGTACTTC
CDR3aa: CASSFRGAGESYEQYF
v_gene: TRBV7-2
d_gene: NA
j_gene: TRBJ2-7
abundance: NA

CDR3nt: TGTGCCAGCAGCTCGGCGGGGGGAAGGACAGATACGCAGTATTTT
CDR3aa: CASSSAGGRTDTQYF
v_gene: TRBV7-6
d_gene: TRBD2
j_gene: TRBJ2-3
abundance: NA

CDR3nt: TGTGCCAGCGGGGACAGGGGGCGGACGGGAGGACCCTCCTACGAGCAGTACTTC
CDR3aa: CASGDRGRTGGPSYEQYF
v_gene: TRBV27
d_gene: TRBD1
j_gene: TRBJ2-7
abundance: once

CDR3nt: TGTGCCAGCAGTTTAGAGGGGGCAAGGACAGATACGCAGTATTTT
CDR3aa: CASSLEGARTDTQYF
v_gene: TRBV27
d_gene: TRBD1
j_gene: TRBJ2-3
abundance: NA

CDR3nt: TGTGCCAGCAGTCACGGAGGTTTATCTAGCACAGATACGCAGTATTTT
CDR3aa: CASSHGGLSSTDTQYF
v_gene: TRBV28
d_gene: NA
j_gene: TRBJ2-3
abundance: NA

CDR3nt: TGTGCCAGCAGTTACGGGTCGGGAGTGACCTACGAGCAGTACTTC
CDR3aa: CASSYGSGVTYEQYF
v_gene: TRBV6-5
d_gene: NA
j_gene: TRBJ2-7
abundance: NA

CDR3nt: TGCGCCAGCAGCCAAGAATTCCCTTTTTGCTATTCCTACGAGCAGTACTTC
CDR3aa: CASSQEFPFCYSYEQYF
v_gene: TRBV4-3
d_gene: NA
j_gene: TRBJ2-7
abundance: NA

CDR3nt: TGTGCCAGCAAGGGCAGGGTCTATGGCTACACCTTC
CDR3aa: CASKGRVYGYTF
v_gene: TRBV6-4
d_gene: NA
j_gene: TRBJ1-2
abundance: NA

CDR3nt: TGTGCCTCCAACCAACCGCCTGACAGACCCATCTATGGCTACACCTTC
CDR3aa: CASNQPPDRPIYGYTF
v_gene: TRBV30
d_gene: NA
j_gene: TRBJ1-2
abundance: NA